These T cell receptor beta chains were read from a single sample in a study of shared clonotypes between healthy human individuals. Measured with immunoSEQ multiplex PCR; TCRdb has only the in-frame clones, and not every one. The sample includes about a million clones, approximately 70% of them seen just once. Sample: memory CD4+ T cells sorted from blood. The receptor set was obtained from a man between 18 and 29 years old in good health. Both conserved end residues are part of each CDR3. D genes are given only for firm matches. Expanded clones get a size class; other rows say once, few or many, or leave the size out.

CDR3 protein: CASSLRGQLLSGNTIYF; CDR3 DNA: TGTGCCAGCAGTTTACGGGGGCAGCTACTCTCTGGAAACACCATATATTTT; D gene: -; J gene: TRBJ1-3; clone size: -; V gene: TRBV28
CDR3 protein: CSVEIAGGGEQFF; CDR3 DNA: TGCAGCGTTGAGATAGCGGGGGGTGGTGAGCAGTTCTTC; D gene: TRBD2; J gene: TRBJ2-1; clone size: -; V gene: TRBV29-1
CDR3 protein: CASSPLQGSSYNEQFF; CDR3 DNA: TGTGCCAGCTCACCACTGCAGGGCAGCTCCTACAATGAGCAGTTCTTC; D gene: -; J gene: TRBJ2-1; clone size: -; V gene: TRBV18
CDR3 protein: CASSEPDSLNTEAFF; CDR3 DNA: TGTGCCAGCAGTGAACCGGACAGCTTGAACACTGAAGCTTTCTTT; D gene: -; J gene: TRBJ1-1; clone size: -; V gene: TRBV2
CDR3 protein: CASSLGEAGVNEQFF; CDR3 DNA: TGCGCCAGCAGCTTGGGTGAGGCGGGAGTAAATGAGCAGTTCTTC; D gene: TRBD2; J gene: TRBJ2-1; clone size: -; V gene: TRBV5-1
CDR3 protein: CASSDFRGNGPGNTIYF; CDR3 DNA: TGTGCCAGCAGTGATTTCAGGGGGAACGGTCCAGGAAACACCATATATTTT; D gene: TRBD1; J gene: TRBJ1-3; clone size: -; V gene: TRBV6-1
CDR3 protein: CASSVSGTTLGGANVLTF; CDR3 DNA: TGTGCCAGCAGCGTATCCGGGACAACCTTAGGTGGGGCCAACGTCCTGACTTTC; D gene: -; J gene: TRBJ2-6; clone size: -; V gene: TRBV9
CDR3 protein: CASSFTGFQETQYF; CDR3 DNA: TGTGCCAGCAGTTTTACTGGATTCCAAGAGACCCAGTACTTC; D gene: -; J gene: TRBJ2-5; clone size: -; V gene: TRBV27
CDR3 protein: CSAGSSARKETQYF; CDR3 DNA: TGCAGCGCCGGGAGCAGCGCTCGTAAAGAGACCCAGTACTTC; D gene: -; J gene: TRBJ2-5; clone size: -; V gene: TRBV29-1
CDR3 protein: CAISDTTGLAGGGADTQYF; CDR3 DNA: TGTGCCATCAGTGACACCACGGGACTAGCGGGGGGAGGGGCAGATACGCAGTATTTT; D gene: TRBD2; J gene: TRBJ2-3; clone size: -; V gene: TRBV10-3
CDR3 protein: CASSFSGTPPYEQYF; CDR3 DNA: TGTGCCAGCAGCTTCTCCGGGACTCCTCCCTACGAGCAGTACTTC; D gene: -; J gene: TRBJ2-7; clone size: -; V gene: TRBV7-9
CDR3 protein: CAIRKQGMNYGYTF; CDR3 DNA: TGTGCCATCAGAAAACAGGGGATGAACTATGGCTACACCTTC; D gene: TRBD1; J gene: TRBJ1-2; clone size: -; V gene: TRBV10-3
CDR3 protein: CASTLGEFTEAFF; CDR3 DNA: TGTGCCAGCACCTTGGGGGAATTCACTGAAGCTTTCTTT; D gene: -; J gene: TRBJ1-1; clone size: -; V gene: TRBV28
CDR3 protein: CASSRDSRVSGNTIYF; CDR3 DNA: TGTGCCAGCAGTCGGGACTCCCGGGTCTCTGGAAACACCATATATTTT; D gene: -; J gene: TRBJ1-3; clone size: -; V gene: TRBV5-8
CDR3 protein: CAWSWRGGSSYNEQFF; CDR3 DNA: TGTGCCTGGAGTTGGAGGGGCGGGAGCTCCTACAATGAGCAGTTCTTC; D gene: TRBD2; J gene: TRBJ2-1; clone size: -; V gene: TRBV30
CDR3 protein: CASSLASGRFEQYF; CDR3 DNA: TGTGCCAGCAGCTTGGCCAGCGGGAGGTTTGAGCAGTACTTC; D gene: TRBD2; J gene: TRBJ2-7; clone size: many; V gene: TRBV7-2
CDR3 protein: CASSGTGAYEQYF; CDR3 DNA: TGCGCCAGCAGCGGGACAGGGGCCTACGAGCAGTACTTC; D gene: TRBD1; J gene: TRBJ2-7; clone size: -; V gene: TRBV5-1
CDR3 protein: CASMRLRGSPLHF; CDR3 DNA: TGTGCCAGCATGAGGCTGCGTGGTTCACCCCTCCACTTT; D gene: -; J gene: TRBJ1-6; clone size: -; V gene: TRBV27
CDR3 protein: CASSKAGLLYNEQFF; CDR3 DNA: TGTGCCAGCAGCAAAGCGGGACTACTCTACAATGAGCAGTTCTTC; D gene: TRBD2; J gene: TRBJ2-1; clone size: -; V gene: TRBV14
CDR3 protein: CASKPTSSHEQYF; CDR3 DNA: TGTGCCAGCAAGCCGACTAGCTCGCACGAGCAGTACTTC; D gene: TRBD2; J gene: TRBJ2-7; clone size: -; V gene: TRBV2
CDR3 protein: CASSRRETQYF; CDR3 DNA: TGTGCCAGCAGTAGGAGGGAGACCCAGTACTTC; D gene: -; J gene: TRBJ2-5; clone size: -; V gene: TRBV2
CDR3 protein: CATSSGGSSTDTQYF; CDR3 DNA: TGTGCCACCTCCTCTGGGGGGTCAAGCACAGATACGCAGTATTTT; D gene: -; J gene: TRBJ2-3; clone size: -; V gene: TRBV6-6
CDR3 protein: CASSLAGRNLYEQYF; CDR3 DNA: TGTGCCAGCAGCTTAGCCGGACGGAACCTCTACGAGCAGTACTTC; D gene: -; J gene: TRBJ2-7; clone size: -; V gene: TRBV7-2
CDR3 protein: CASSQGVPGLGDITDTQYF; CDR3 DNA: TGCGCCAGCAGCCAAGGGGTCCCGGGACTTGGGGATATCACAGATACGCAGTATTTT; D gene: -; J gene: TRBJ2-3; clone size: -; V gene: TRBV4-3
CDR3 protein: CAWSETGNPRNF; CDR3 DNA: TGTGCCTGGAGTGAGACAGGGAACCCTAGAAATTTT; D gene: TRBD1; J gene: TRBJ1-3; clone size: once; V gene: TRBV30
CDR3 protein: CATSSGVGQETQYF; CDR3 DNA: TGTGCCACCTCCTCAGGGGTTGGTCAAGAGACCCAGTACTTC; D gene: -; J gene: TRBJ2-5; clone size: -; V gene: TRBV10-3
CDR3 protein: CASSERGGQETQYF; CDR3 DNA: TGTGCCAGCAGCGAGCGGGGGGGCCAAGAGACCCAGTACTTC; D gene: TRBD2; J gene: TRBJ2-5; clone size: -; V gene: TRBV7-2
CDR3 protein: CAWSVVGTGADGELFF; CDR3 DNA: TGTGCCTGGAGTGTAGTTGGGACAGGGGCGGACGGGGAGCTGTTTTTT; D gene: TRBD1; J gene: TRBJ2-2; clone size: -; V gene: TRBV30
CDR3 protein: CASSPGQGLSGANVLTF; CDR3 DNA: TGTGCCAGTTCCCCGGGACAGGGACTCTCTGGGGCCAACGTCCTGACTTTC; D gene: TRBD1; J gene: TRBJ2-6; clone size: -; V gene: TRBV19